This is a list of T cell receptor beta chains from one sample in a study of response to subunit inactivated influenza vaccine. MiXCR was run by TCRdb on the RT-PCR reads, yielding one entry per CDR3 protein. The sample has a few hundred thousand distinct CDR3 sequences, roughly 20% seen once. The starting material was PBMCs from blood, obtained roughly 20 months after vaccination. These receptors all stem from a man between 50 and 75 years old who received an inactivated influenza vaccine. Both conserved end residues are part of each CDR3. Each record gives: CDR3 DNA, CDR3 protein, D gene, V gene, clone size, J gene. D genes are given only for firm matches. A row's size may be missing; if present it is once, few, many or a size class.

CDR3 DNA: TGTGCCGGCAGTTTACGCACAGGGGGGGATGGCTACACCTTC
CDR3 protein: CAGSLRTGGDGYTF
D gene: TRBD1
V gene: TRBV12-3/TRBV12-4
clone size: NA
J gene: TRBJ1-2

CDR3 DNA: TGTGCCAGCAGCTTCGGTGTGCAGATTACAAGGGGAACGCAGTATTTT
CDR3 protein: CASSFGVQITRGTQYF
D gene: NA
V gene: TRBV7-2
clone size: NA
J gene: TRBJ2-3

CDR3 DNA: TGTGCCAGCAGCTTTTCTCATAGGACTAGCGGAAACATTCAGTACTTC
CDR3 protein: CASSFSHRTSGNIQYF
D gene: TRBD2
V gene: TRBV7-2
clone size: NA
J gene: TRBJ2-4

CDR3 DNA: TGTGCCAGCAGCCAGCGCTACGAGCAGTACTTC
CDR3 protein: CASSQRYEQYF
D gene: NA
V gene: TRBV14
clone size: many
J gene: TRBJ2-7

CDR3 DNA: TGCGCCAGCGGGGGGCCACCGAACACCGGGGAGCTGTTTTTT
CDR3 protein: CASGGPPNTGELFF
D gene: NA
V gene: TRBV4-1
clone size: NA
J gene: TRBJ2-2

CDR3 DNA: TGTGCCAGCAGTTTATATTCCAGCACTGAAGCTTTCTTT
CDR3 protein: CASSLYSSTEAFF
D gene: NA
V gene: TRBV12-3/TRBV12-4
clone size: many
J gene: TRBJ1-1

CDR3 DNA: TGTGCCAGCAGAGCAATCAGGGGGCTCTGGGATTCACCCCTCCACTTT
CDR3 protein: CASRAIRGLWDSPLHF
D gene: TRBD1
V gene: TRBV12-3/TRBV12-4
clone size: few
J gene: TRBJ1-6

CDR3 DNA: TGTGCCAGCAGCTTCCGTCAGGACACTGAAGCTTTCTTT
CDR3 protein: CASSFRQDTEAFF
D gene: NA
V gene: TRBV7-9
clone size: NA
J gene: TRBJ1-1

CDR3 DNA: TGCAGTGCCCTTAGCGGGAGGGGTGATGAGCAGTTCTTC
CDR3 protein: CSALSGRGDEQFF
D gene: TRBD2
V gene: TRBV20-1
clone size: NA
J gene: TRBJ2-1

CDR3 DNA: TGTGCCAGCACCCTAAGGGCAGGGCAGACCCCATCCTACAATGAGCAGTTCTTC
CDR3 protein: CASTLRAGQTPSYNEQFF
D gene: NA
V gene: TRBV6-2/TRBV6-3
clone size: NA
J gene: TRBJ2-1

CDR3 DNA: TGTGCCAGCAGCGCCGGGACTTACCACACAGATACGCAGTATTTT
CDR3 protein: CASSAGTYHTDTQYF
D gene: NA
V gene: TRBV7-9
clone size: NA
J gene: TRBJ2-3

CDR3 DNA: TGTGCCAGCAGCCCCGGGGGCGGGTCTACCTACGAGCAGTACTTC
CDR3 protein: CASSPGGGSTYEQYF
D gene: NA
V gene: TRBV4-2
clone size: few
J gene: TRBJ2-7

CDR3 DNA: TGTGCCAGCAGTTACTCGCCCAGATATAATGAAAAACTGTTTTTT
CDR3 protein: CASSYSPRYNEKLFF
D gene: NA
V gene: TRBV6-5
clone size: NA
J gene: TRBJ1-4

CDR3 DNA: TGTGCCAGCAGTGACGGGATCATCTCCTACGAGCAGTACTTC
CDR3 protein: CASSDGIISYEQYF
D gene: NA
V gene: TRBV2
clone size: NA
J gene: TRBJ2-7

CDR3 DNA: TGTGCCAGCAGCTCCATGTCGAGAAATTCACCCCTCCACTTT
CDR3 protein: CASSSMSRNSPLHF
D gene: NA
V gene: TRBV7-2
clone size: many
J gene: TRBJ1-6

CDR3 DNA: TGTGCCAGCAGTTTGTCGGACAGGGGAAATGAAAAACTGTTTTTT
CDR3 protein: CASSLSDRGNEKLFF
D gene: TRBD1
V gene: TRBV12-3/TRBV12-4
clone size: NA
J gene: TRBJ1-4

CDR3 DNA: TGCGCCAGTCTACTCGGGGGACTAGCGCACACCGGGGAGCTGTTTTTT
CDR3 protein: CASLLGGLAHTGELFF
D gene: TRBD2
V gene: TRBV10-2
clone size: once
J gene: TRBJ2-2

CDR3 DNA: TGTGCCAGCAGTCGAATGATGGAAGAGACCCAGTACTTC
CDR3 protein: CASSRMMEETQYF
D gene: NA
V gene: TRBV28
clone size: few
J gene: TRBJ2-5

CDR3 DNA: TGCGCCAGCAGCCAAGAACGTAACCGGAGGTTAGCGGGGGGCCAAACATTCTACAATGAGCAGTTCTTC
CDR3 protein: CASSQERNRRLAGGQTFYNEQFF
D gene: TRBD2
V gene: TRBV4-1
clone size: NA
J gene: TRBJ2-1

CDR3 DNA: TGTGCCTGGAGTCGGGACACCGAAGCTTTCTTT
CDR3 protein: CAWSRDTEAFF
D gene: NA
V gene: TRBV30
clone size: NA
J gene: TRBJ1-1

CDR3 DNA: TGCGCCAGCAGCTCATGGCCCCAGGGACAGAACACTGAAGCTTTCTTT
CDR3 protein: CASSSWPQGQNTEAFF
D gene: NA
V gene: TRBV5-1
clone size: NA
J gene: TRBJ1-1

CDR3 DNA: TGTGCCAGCAGTTACTCGGGGGCGTACCAAGAGACCCAGTACTTC
CDR3 protein: CASSYSGAYQETQYF
D gene: NA
V gene: TRBV6-2/TRBV6-3
clone size: NA
J gene: TRBJ2-5

CDR3 DNA: TGTGCCAGCTCACCCTTCTCCGGAGATGGAACTGAAGCTTTCTTT
CDR3 protein: CASSPFSGDGTEAFF
D gene: NA
V gene: TRBV18
clone size: few
J gene: TRBJ1-1

CDR3 DNA: TGTGCCAGCAGTGGGAACTCCTACGAGCAGTACTTC
CDR3 protein: CASSGNSYEQYF
D gene: NA
V gene: TRBV2
clone size: NA
J gene: TRBJ2-7

CDR3 DNA: TGTGCCAGCTCACCCCAATTGAACACTGAAGCTTTCTTT
CDR3 protein: CASSPQLNTEAFF
D gene: NA
V gene: TRBV18
clone size: NA
J gene: TRBJ1-1

CDR3 DNA: TGCGCCAGCAGCTTGGGACAAGCGGACACTGAAGCTTTCTTT
CDR3 protein: CASSLGQADTEAFF
D gene: NA
V gene: TRBV5-1
clone size: NA
J gene: TRBJ1-1

CDR3 DNA: TGTGCCAGCACGATCGCCAAATCGATGGGTCCTTTC
CDR3 protein: CASTIAKSMGPF
D gene: NA
V gene: TRBV2
clone size: few
J gene: TRBJ2-1

CDR3 DNA: TGTGCCAGCAGCCACGCTGATACGCAGTATTTT
CDR3 protein: CASSHADTQYF
D gene: NA
V gene: TRBV14
clone size: few
J gene: TRBJ2-3

CDR3 DNA: TGTGCCAGCCACCGGACAGGGGACACCGGGGAGCTGTTTTTT
CDR3 protein: CASHRTGDTGELFF
D gene: TRBD1
V gene: TRBV6-2/TRBV6-3
clone size: NA
J gene: TRBJ2-2

CDR3 DNA: TGCGCCAGCAGCCAAGTCACAGCGTACCAAGAGACCCAGTACTTC
CDR3 protein: CASSQVTAYQETQYF
D gene: NA
V gene: TRBV4-1
clone size: NA
J gene: TRBJ2-5

CDR3 DNA: TGTGCCAGCAGTTACCTAGGGACAAGACCGAGGAACACTGAAGCTTTCTTT
CDR3 protein: CASSYLGTRPRNTEAFF
D gene: NA
V gene: TRBV6-5
clone size: NA
J gene: TRBJ1-1

CDR3 DNA: TGTGCCAGCTCACCCGGGCCCGGGGGTGGTAGCGAGCAGTACTTC
CDR3 protein: CASSPGPGGGSEQYF
D gene: NA
V gene: TRBV12-1
clone size: NA
J gene: TRBJ2-7

CDR3 DNA: TGTGCCAGCAGTTACGTAGCCTCCGGGGACAGTTTCCCCTACGAGCAGTACTTC
CDR3 protein: CASSYVASGDSFPYEQYF
D gene: TRBD1
V gene: TRBV6-5
clone size: NA
J gene: TRBJ2-7

CDR3 DNA: TGTGCCAGCAGCCAACTAGCGGGAGGGGGAAACACCGGGGAGCTGTTTTTT
CDR3 protein: CASSQLAGGGNTGELFF
D gene: TRBD2
V gene: TRBV7-6
clone size: few
J gene: TRBJ2-2

CDR3 DNA: TGCGCCAGCAGCCAAGATCTCCCGCTGAACACTGAAGCTTTCTTT
CDR3 protein: CASSQDLPLNTEAFF
D gene: NA
V gene: TRBV4-3
clone size: NA
J gene: TRBJ1-1

CDR3 DNA: TGTGCCAGCAGCTTTACGACGACTAATGAAAAACTGTTTTTT
CDR3 protein: CASSFTTTNEKLFF
D gene: NA
V gene: TRBV7-2
clone size: many
J gene: TRBJ1-4

CDR3 DNA: TGTGCCAGCAGTTACACAGCAAACACTGAAGCTTTCTTT
CDR3 protein: CASSYTANTEAFF
D gene: NA
V gene: TRBV6-2/TRBV6-3
clone size: NA
J gene: TRBJ1-1

CDR3 DNA: TGCGCCAGCAGCCAAGCTGTGGGGAGTCAGCCCCAGCATTTT
CDR3 protein: CASSQAVGSQPQHF
D gene: NA
V gene: TRBV4-1
clone size: NA
J gene: TRBJ1-5

CDR3 DNA: TGTGCCAGCAGCTTAGCTCCGACAGGTGGCAATGAGCAGTTCTTC
CDR3 protein: CASSLAPTGGNEQFF
D gene: NA
V gene: TRBV7-6
clone size: NA
J gene: TRBJ2-1

CDR3 DNA: TGCGCCAGCAGCCAAGATTCGGCAGGCATAACCGCCTACGAGCAGTACTTC
CDR3 protein: CASSQDSAGITAYEQYF
D gene: NA
V gene: TRBV4-3
clone size: NA
J gene: TRBJ2-7

CDR3 DNA: TGTGCCAGCAGCCAACGGGATGAGTGGGAGAGTTTCTACGAGCAGTACTTC
CDR3 protein: CASSQRDEWESFYEQYF
D gene: NA
V gene: TRBV3-1
clone size: once
J gene: TRBJ2-7

CDR3 DNA: TGTGCCAGCAGGCGCGATGGTACAGATACGCAGTATTTT
CDR3 protein: CASRRDGTDTQYF
D gene: NA
V gene: TRBV12-3/TRBV12-4
clone size: few
J gene: TRBJ2-3

CDR3 DNA: TGTGCCAGCAGAGATGACGGGTATAACTATGGCTACACCTTC
CDR3 protein: CASRDDGYNYGYTF
D gene: NA
V gene: TRBV6-1
clone size: NA
J gene: TRBJ1-2

CDR3 DNA: TGTGCCAACGGAGCCTGGCGAGGGCAGTTAAACACTGAAGCTTTCTTT
CDR3 protein: CANGAWRGQLNTEAFF
D gene: NA
V gene: TRBV3-1
clone size: NA
J gene: TRBJ1-1

CDR3 DNA: TGTGCCAGCACCCGTTTGGGGAACTATGGCTACACCTTC
CDR3 protein: CASTRLGNYGYTF
D gene: NA
V gene: TRBV7-8
clone size: few
J gene: TRBJ1-2

CDR3 DNA: TGTGCCAGCCGGGGGACTCCCGGGGGGCCTGGAAACACCATATATTTT
CDR3 protein: CASRGTPGGPGNTIYF
D gene: NA
V gene: TRBV2
clone size: few
J gene: TRBJ1-3